Below, 31 T cell receptor beta chains from the same sample are listed, as sequenced in a study of technical replicates of blood from a few donors. TCRdb keeps only in-frame clones here, not all; method: immunoSEQ multiplex PCR. This sample carries tens of thousands of clones, around 94% of them seen once, and the ten largest clones take about 0.4%. Sequences were obtained from T cells isolated from PBMCs. These TCRs come from a human donor in good health.

This chain uses TRBV30 with TRBJ1-4; D uncertain. CDR1 is GTSNPN and CDR2 is SVGIG in the germline V gene (reference sequence). Trimming took off 3 bases at V and 0 bases at J, with 8 bases between the two ends. The CDR3 has 14 residues. Here the CDR3 reads CAWSKHTTNEKLFF. The CDR3 region has the DNA TGTGCCTGGAGCAAACATACAACTAATGAAAAACTGTTTTTT.

The chain couples TRBV4-3 to TRBJ2-2, with 16 bases matching TRBD2. V was clipped by 3 bases and J by 5 bases; unmatched bases: 3. This CDR3 is 17 amino acids long. Germline CDR1 is LGHNA and CDR2 is YSLEER. The CDR3 DNA follows: TGCGCCAGCAGCCAGGGACTAGCGGGAGGGCCTACCGGGGAGCTGTTTTTT. It is translated as CASSQGLAGGPTGELFF.

The V and J genes are TRBV5-1 and TRBJ2-7; 8 bases map to TRBD1. Trimming removed 3 bases from V and 2 bases from J; junction bases left unmatched: 4. Germline lookup yields CDR1 SGHRS and CDR2 YFSETQ. The CDR3 is 14 amino acids. The CDR3 protein is CASSSETGAYEQYF. In DNA, the CDR3 is TGCGCCAGCAGCTCGGAGACAGGGGCCTACGAGCAGTACTTC.

The DNA of the CDR3 is TGCGCCAGCAGCTGGCAACTAGCGGGAGAAGGTGAGCAGTTCTTC. This encodes CASSWQLAGEGEQFF. The chain recombines TRBV4-3 with TRBJ2-1, with 11 bases matching TRBD2. After removal of 5 bases from V and 9 bases from J, the junction contained 9 bases not matched to a gene. The CDR3 runs 15 residues. The germline V gene encodes CDR1 LGHNA and CDR2 YSLEER.

This clone is a singleton in its sample. This chain joins TRBV10-1 and TRBJ1-1; D unclear. Per germline, CDR1 WNHNN and CDR2 SYGVQD (reference sequence). There are 13 residues in the CDR3. With 5 bases removed from V and 4 bases from J, the gap between germline ends came to 11 bases. The CDR3 sequence: CASSPYTGTEAFF. CDR3 sequence (DNA): TGCGCCAGCAGTCCGTACACGGGCACTGAAGCTTTCTTT.

The chain couples TRBV25-1 to TRBJ2-1; TRBD2 is a possible D gene (6 bases). The germline gives CDR1 MGHDK, CDR2 SYGVNS. The CDR3 is made up of 14 amino acids. V was clipped by 5 bases and J by 7 bases, with 15 bases between them. The CDR3 DNA is TGTGCCAGCAGTCCATCGACTAGTCTGAATGAGCAGTTCTTC. This gives the protein CASSPSTSLNEQFF.

CDR3 DNA sequence: TGTGCCGTGGGAGGAGAGACCCAGTACTTC. Protein product: CAVGGETQYF. This chain links TRBV25-1 with TRBJ2-5, with D perhaps TRBD2 (6 bases). With 11 bases removed from V and 4 bases from J, the gap between germline ends came to 8 bases. The CDR3 extends over 10 amino acids. Germline loops: CDR1 MGHDK, CDR2 SYGVNS.

This sequence joins TRBV6-6 and TRBJ2-7, with TRBD2 as a possible D gene (6 bases). The CDR3 totals 14 residues. Trimming removed 0 bases from V and 2 bases from J, with 8 bases in between. Germline-derived CDR1 and CDR2 are MNHNY and SVGAGI (reference sequence). DNA for the CDR3: TGTGCCAGCAGTTACTCGGGACTCGCCTACGAGCAGTACTTC. Translating gives CASSYSGLAYEQYF.

The chain carries TRBV30 and TRBJ2-1; D is unclear. This CDR3 has 12 amino acids. Trimming left V 0 bases short and J 4 bases short, with 4 bases between. Germline assignment: CDR1 GTSNPN and CDR2 SVGIG (reference sequence). The CDR3 is CAWSVSYNEQFF. The CDR3 region has the DNA TGTGCCTGGAGTGTGAGTTACAATGAGCAGTTCTTC.

The chain has TRBV2 and TRBJ2-5; TRBD1 aligns across 7 bases. The CDR3 has 15 residues. Trimming removed 4 bases from V and 2 bases from J; junction bases left unmatched: 7. The germline V gene has CDR1 SNHLY and CDR2 FYNNEI. CDR3 loop: CASSVWTGLQETQYF. The CDR3 DNA sequence: TGTGCCAGCAGTGTTTGGACAGGTTTACAAGAGACCCAGTACTTC.

J is TRBJ1-5 and V is TRBV6-1; D gene unclear. The CDR3 runs 15 residues. The V end lost 2 bases, the J end lost 0 bases, and 8 bases lay between the germline ends. CDR1 and CDR2 from the germline V gene are MNHNS and SASEGT. Here the CDR3 reads CASSEMDYSNQPQHF. The CDR3 bases are TGTGCCAGCAGTGAAATGGACTATAGCAATCAGCCCCAGCATTTT.

This clone occurred a few times. The V call is TRBV9, the J call TRBJ1-1, with TRBD1 matching over 7 bases. Germline CDR1 SGDLS, CDR2 YYNGEE. The CDR3 extends over 15 amino acids. J was trimmed by 4 bases and V by 0 bases; bases with no gene match: 6. The DNA of the CDR3 is TGTGCCAGCAGCGTAGAATTCCGGACAGGCACTGAAGCTTTCTTT. It yields the protein CASSVEFRTGTEAFF.

The CDR3 region has the DNA TGTGCCAGCAGTATAAATTCAGGGGGAGCTAACTATGGCTACACCTTC. Translation: CASSINSGGANYGYTF. The V and J genes are TRBV6-6 and TRBJ1-2; 7 bases align to TRBD1. After removal of 5 bases from V and 0 bases from J, the junction contained 9 bases not matched to a gene. CDR1 is MNHNY, CDR2 SVGAGI, per germline (reference sequence). The CDR3 runs to 16 residues.

V usage is TRBV11-2 and J usage is TRBJ2-5; D ambiguous. Germline V gene lookup returns CDR1 SGHAT and CDR2 FQNNGV. With 0 bases removed from V and 2 bases from J, the gap between germline ends came to 7 bases. The CDR3 runs 14 residues. CDR3 coding DNA: TGTGCCAGCAGCTTAGATGTCCAGCAAGAGACCCAGTACTTC. Residues: CASSLDVQQETQYF.

This chain uses TRBV27 with TRBJ2-1, with TRBD2 matching over 10 bases. CDR1 and CDR2 (germline): MNHEY, SMNVEV (reference sequence). The CDR3 loop spans 15 amino acids. V lost 8 bases to trimming and J lost 9 bases; unmatched junction nucleotides: 13. The CDR3 protein is CASASLAGVGREQFF. As DNA, the CDR3 is TGTGCCAGCGCCTCTCTAGCGGGGGTGGGTCGTGAGCAGTTCTTC.

This chain connects TRBV5-8 to TRBJ2-7; 7 bases line up with TRBD1. Germline V gene data show CDR1 as SGHTS and CDR2 as YDEGEE. The CDR3 sequence is 15 residues long. The junction had 10 bases not matched to a gene; V was cut back by 1 base and J by 6 bases. The DNA for the CDR3 is TGTGCCAGCAGCTTGATCAGGGACAGAGATGTCGAGCAGTACTTC. It encodes CASSLIRDRDVEQYF.

The chain is built from TRBV19 and TRBJ2-7, with TRBD1 as a possible D gene (5 bases). With 5 bases removed from V and 5 bases from J, the gap between germline ends came to 16 bases. The CDR3 has 14 amino acids. Per the germline V gene, CDR1 is LNHDA and CDR2 is SQIVND (reference sequence). DNA for the CDR3: TGTGCCAGTAGTCCCAGGGATGCCGACGACGAGCAGTACTTC. Amino acid sequence: CASSPRDADDEQYF.

V usage is TRBV28 and J usage is TRBJ1-5; 9 bases match TRBD1. Germline lookup yields CDR1 MDHEN and CDR2 SYDVKM. V was clipped by 4 bases and J by 4 bases; unmatched bases: 2. This CDR3 comprises 14 residues. The CDR3 DNA is TGTGCCAGCAGTTCTGGACAGGGGAATCAGCCCCAGCATTTT. This encodes CASSSGQGNQPQHF.

The V and J genes are TRBV13 and TRBJ1-4, with D perhaps TRBD1 (6 bases). Trimming removed 1 base from V and 7 bases from J, with 16 bases in between. Germline V gene lookup returns CDR1 PRHDT and CDR2 FYEKMQ (reference sequence). The CDR3 is made up of 16 amino acids. The CDR3 is CASSLASQGRSEKLFF. The CDR3 region has the DNA TGTGCCAGCAGCTTAGCCTCACAGGGACGGAGTGAAAAACTGTTTTTT.

This CDR3 is CASSPGLAAYNEQFF. DNA of the CDR3: TGTGCCAGCAGCCCTGGACTAGCGGCCTACAATGAGCAGTTCTTC. V usage is TRBV5-8 and J usage is TRBJ2-1; 10 bases agree with TRBD2. Germline CDR1 reads SGHTS; CDR2 reads YDEGEE. This CDR3 has 15 residues. V lost 4 bases and J lost 2; bases outside the gene matches: 3.

The V and J genes are TRBV5-1 and TRBJ1-4, with a possible D match to TRBD1 (5 bases). Trimming took off 0 bases at V and 12 bases at J, with 15 bases between the two ends. Germline V lookup: CDR1 SGHRS, CDR2 YFSETQ. The CDR3 length is 14 residues. CDR3 sequence: CASSLAGREGELFF. In nucleotides, the CDR3 is TGCGCCAGCAGCTTGGCCGGGAGGGAAGGGGAACTGTTTTTT. The complete variable domain, with remaining parts taken from reference TRBV5-1 and TRBJ1-4, reads KAGVTQTPRYLIKTRGQQVTLSCSPISGHRSVSWYQQTPGQGLQFLFEYFSETQRNKGNFPGRFSGRQFSNSRSEMNVSTLELGDSALYLCASSLAGREGELFFGSGTQLSVL.

The chain couples TRBV5-1 to TRBJ1-1; a possible D gene is TRBD1 (5 bases). Germline values: CDR1 SGHRS, CDR2 YFSETQ. Trimming cost V 2 bases and J 1 base, with 9 bases left between them. CDR3 length equals 14 residues. The CDR3 sequence is CASSLITGNTEAFF. Here the CDR3 DNA reads TGCGCCAGCAGCTTAATAACAGGGAACACTGAAGCTTTCTTT.

The CDR3 loop is CAFFQVEFAGELFF. The CDR3 DNA reads as TGTGCCTTTTTTCAGGTTGAGTTTGCCGGGGAGCTGTTTTTT. This chain uses TRBV30 with TRBJ2-2; D unclear. The CDR3 is 14 amino acids. In germline, CDR1 is GTSNPN, CDR2 SVGIG (reference sequence). V lost 7 bases, J lost 6 bases, and 18 bases lay in between.

This chain connects TRBV27 to TRBJ1-2; maybe TRBD1 (6 bases). In germline, CDR1 is MNHEY, CDR2 SMNVEV (reference sequence). V was shortened by 0 bases and J by 0 bases, with 14 bases between the two germline ends. This CDR3 region has 17 residues. CDR3: CASSLSTGPEANYGYTF. CDR3 DNA: TGTGCCAGCAGTTTATCCACAGGGCCGGAAGCTAACTATGGCTACACCTTC.

The CDR3: CASSLSFEQFF. The CDR3 DNA sequence: TGTGCCAGCAGCTTAAGCTTTGAGCAGTTCTTC. The rearrangement uses TRBV7-8 and TRBJ2-1; no definite D call. Trimming took off 2 bases at V and 9 bases at J, with 5 bases between the two ends. Germline CDR1 and CDR2: SGHVS and FQNEAQ. This CDR3 has 11 residues.

CDR3 in amino acids: CASSTRNTIYF. CDR3 sequence (DNA): TGTGCCAGTAGTACCAGAAACACCATATATTTT. V and J are TRBV19 and TRBJ1-3; D not certain. V was pared by 4 bases and J by 5 bases, with 3 bases between. The V gene's germline CDR1 is LNHDA and CDR2 SQIVND (reference sequence). The CDR3 spans 11 residues. Complete variable domain (other parts from reference TRBV19 and TRBJ1-3): DGGITQSPKYLFRKEGQNVTLSCEQNLNHDAMYWYRQDPGQGLRLIYYSQIVNDFQKGDIAEGYSVSREKKESFPLTVTSAQKNPTAFYLCASSTRNTIYFGEGSWLTVV.

The rearrangement joins TRBV19 to TRBJ2-1, with TRBD2 identical over 8 bases. The germline CDR1 and CDR2 sequences are LNHDA and SQIVND (reference sequence). There are 15 residues in the CDR3. Unmatched junction bases numbered 2, after V lost 4 bases and J lost 0 bases. The CDR3 spells CASSKGTSSYNEQFF. CDR3 coding DNA: TGTGCCAGTAGTAAGGGGACTAGCTCCTACAATGAGCAGTTCTTC.

The chain carries TRBV5-1 and TRBJ2-7; possible D gene TRBD1, 5 bases. The CDR3 length is 13 residues. With 2 bases removed from V and 2 bases from J, the gap between germline ends came to 8 bases. The V gene's germline CDR1 is SGHRS and CDR2 YFSETQ. The CDR3 reads CASSFQGTYEQYF. CDR3 nucleotides: TGCGCCAGCAGCTTCCAGGGTACCTACGAGCAGTACTTC.

The chain couples TRBV27 to TRBJ1-1; D is possibly TRBD1 (5 bases). CDR3 size: 13 residues. V gave up 3 bases and J gave up 3 bases, with 8 bases separating them. The germline V gene has CDR1 MNHEY and CDR2 SMNVEV (reference sequence). The CDR3 loop is CASSFSRDTEAFF. CDR3 sequence (DNA): TGTGCCAGCAGTTTCTCCAGGGACACTGAAGCTTTCTTT.

This clone was detected once. The chain recombines TRBV15 with TRBJ1-2; 12 nucleotides align to TRBD1. The germline V gene encodes CDR1 LNHNV and CDR2 YYDKDF (reference sequence). The CDR3 runs 15 residues. After removal of 4 bases from V and 8 bases from J, the junction contained 8 bases not matched to a gene. For the CDR3, the DNA is TGTGCCACCAGCACCGCGGGACAGGGGGCGTGGGGCTACACCTTC. It specifies CATSTAGQGAWGYTF.

This chain uses TRBV4-3 with TRBJ2-7, with D possibly being TRBD2 (6 bases). V was shortened by 4 bases and J by 2 bases, with 18 bases between the two germline ends. The germline V gene encodes CDR1 LGHNA and CDR2 YSLEER. The CDR3 is 16 amino acids. This CDR3 reads CASSPTDGGFTYEQYF. Written as DNA, the CDR3 is TGCGCCAGCAGCCCCACCGACGGAGGGTTTACCTACGAGCAGTACTTC.